This passage covers 11 T cell receptor beta chains from one sample sequenced in a study of blood T cell repertoires in COVID-19. Profiled with immunoSEQ multiplex PCR; TCRdb holds only in-frame clones, not every one. The sample has 140,000 to 150,000 clones, 88% seen once. Input material: peripheral blood. Receptor source: a human donor with COVID-19, enrolled during active disease. The donor label of this sample is uncertain.

The chain joins TRBV19 to TRBJ1-1, with a tentative D call TRBD1 (5 bases). The germline V and J ends were trimmed by 5 bases and 3 bases, with 13 bases remaining between them. CDR3 length: 14 amino acids. Germline CDR1 and CDR2: LNHDA and SQIVND (reference sequence). The CDR3 spells CASSSQVEYTEAFF. CDR3 sequence (DNA): TGTGCCAGTAGTTCACAGGTTGAATACACTGAAGCTTTCTTT.

There are a few counts of this clone. This chain joins TRBV7-9 and TRBJ2-1, with 8 bases aligning to TRBD1. V dropped 5 bases and J dropped 8; count of bases not matched to a gene: 11. From germline, CDR1 is SEHNR and CDR2 FQNEAQ (reference sequence). There are 15 residues in the CDR3. CDR3 protein: CASSLPRDRGHEQFF. CDR3 sequence (DNA): TGTGCCAGCAGCCTCCCCAGAGACAGGGGACATGAGCAGTTCTTC.

The genes are TRBV5-4 and TRBJ2-7; 10 nucleotides match TRBD2. The V gene end was trimmed by 0 bases and the J gene end by 2 bases; junction bases not matched to a gene: 2. This CDR3 is 15 amino acids long. The germline gives CDR1 SGHNT, CDR2 YYREEE (reference sequence). The CDR3 sequence: CASSLGTSGAYEQYF. CDR3 DNA: TGTGCCAGCAGCTTGGGGACTAGCGGCGCCTACGAGCAGTACTTC.

The genes are TRBV24-1 and TRBJ2-1; the match to TRBD1 covers 8 bases. Germline V lookup: CDR1 KGHDR, CDR2 SFDVKD. The CDR3 contains 16 residues. V lost 1 base to trimming and J lost 6 bases; unmatched junction nucleotides: 7. CDR3 amino acids: CATSDFAQGAFNEQFF. The CDR3 DNA sequence: TGTGCCACCAGTGATTTTGCGCAGGGGGCTTTCAATGAGCAGTTCTTC.

V and J are TRBV7-2 and TRBJ2-4, with 8 bases that match TRBD2. CDR1 and CDR2 (germline): SGHTA, FQGNSA. CDR3 size: 15 residues. Unmatched junction bases numbered 11, after V lost 4 bases and J lost 9 bases. The DNA of the CDR3 is TGTGCCAGCAGCTCAACGGGACTAGAAGAAGGCATTCAGTACTTC. It is translated as CASSSTGLEEGIQYF.

The table lists this clone with a few counts. The chain recombines TRBV30 with TRBJ1-1; no definite D call. The germline V gene encodes CDR1 GTSNPN and CDR2 SVGIG (reference sequence). The CDR3 is 12 residues long. The V end was cut by 7 bases, the J end by 0 bases, with 9 bases between. The CDR3: CASDRVNTEAFF. CDR3 nucleotide sequence: TGTGCCTCCGATCGGGTGAACACTGAAGCTTTCTTT.

Only one count was recorded for this clone. The chain joins TRBV5-4 to TRBJ2-7; 7 bases agree with TRBD1. V lost 4 bases, J lost 3 bases, and 10 bases stayed unmatched. CDR1 is SGHNT and CDR2 is YYREEE in the germline V gene (reference sequence). The CDR3 spans 15 residues. The CDR3 loop reads CASSPTGTVIYEQYF. For the CDR3, the DNA is TGTGCCAGCAGCCCGACCGGGACAGTGATCTACGAGCAGTACTTC.

The V and J genes are TRBV29-1 and TRBJ2-7; 8 nucleotides line up with TRBD2. The germline V gene has CDR1 SQVTM and CDR2 ANQGSEA. The CDR3 totals 16 residues. Trimming cost V 2 bases and J 2 bases; bases outside gene matches: 11. The CDR3 sequence is CSVEHREGKEAYEQYF. CDR3 in DNA: TGCAGCGTTGAACATCGGGAGGGGAAGGAGGCCTACGAGCAGTACTTC.

V usage is TRBV7-8 and J usage is TRBJ2-1; 9 bases are a match to TRBD1. Unmatched junction bases numbered 4, after V lost 5 bases and J lost 5 bases. Germline-derived CDR1 and CDR2 are SGHVS and FQNEAQ. The CDR3 has 14 residues. CDR3 in amino acids: CASSKGQGNNEQFF. CDR3 sequence (DNA): TGTGCCAGCAGCAAGGGACAGGGAAACAATGAGCAGTTCTTC.

The chain couples TRBV19 to TRBJ1-1; possibly TRBD1 for D (6 bases). V gave up 3 bases and J gave up 5 bases, with 10 bases separating them. The CDR3 extends over 13 amino acids. Germline CDR1 LNHDA, CDR2 SQIVND (reference sequence). The CDR3 nucleotides are TGTGCCAGTAGTATTACAAGGGGGACTGAAGCTTTCTTT. Translating gives CASSITRGTEAFF.

The chain combines TRBV12-3 or TRBV12-4 with TRBJ2-1, with TRBD2 as a possible D gene (5 bases). With 2 bases removed from V and 8 bases from J, the gap between germline ends came to 7 bases. This CDR3 has 12 residues. The CDR3 loop reads CASSLRGYEQFF. Written as DNA, the CDR3 is TGTGCCAGCAGTTTACGGGGTTATGAGCAGTTCTTC.